This is a list of T cell receptor beta chains from one sample in a study of T cell repertoires in ileal Crohn's disease. Data came from immunoSEQ multiplex PCR; TCRdb stores just in-frame clones and leaves some out. This sample has approximately 10,000 clones; roughly 72% occur once, and the top ten carry approximately 8%. The sample consisted of ileal tissue. These receptors originate from an adult with Crohn's disease. Both conserved end residues are part of each CDR3. A D gene is named only where the DNA matches it firmly. The size of a clone is reported for some rows only, either as once, few or many, or as a class for expanded clones.

v_call	clone_size	j_call	d_call	cdr3_nt	cdr3_aa
TRBV9	NA	TRBJ2-3	TRBD2	TGTGCCAGCAGCCCTTCCGCAACCGGGAGGGGATCAGATACGCAGTATTTT	CASSPSATGRGSDTQYF
TRBV4-1	NA	TRBJ1-4	NA	TGCGCCAGCAGCCAAGAAGAGCGCAGGGCTGAAAAACTGTTTTTT	CASSQEERRAEKLFF
TRBV18	NA	TRBJ1-5	TRBD1	TGTGCCAGCTCACAGACAGGGAGCAATCAGCCCCAGCATTTT	CASSQTGSNQPQHF
TRBV28	NA	TRBJ2-7	TRBD2	TGTGCCAGCAGTGTACCTGGGGAGGGGCAGTACTTC	CASSVPGEGQYF
TRBV4-1	once	TRBJ1-2	TRBD1	TGCGCCAGCAGCCAGGCTGGACAGGGGAACTATGGCTACACCTTC	CASSQAGQGNYGYTF
TRBV5-1	NA	TRBJ2-3	NA	TGCGCCAGCAGCTTGAGGAGCCTTCGGGAACCAGATACGCAGTATTTT	CASSLRSLREPDTQYF
TRBV5-4	NA	TRBJ2-5	TRBD2	TGTGCCAGCAGCTTGGGCGGGAGTGGAGAGACCCAGTACTTC	CASSLGGSGETQYF
TRBV30	NA	TRBJ1-5	NA	TGTGCCTGGAGTGTAGGAGGGAGTGGCAATCAGCCCCAGCATTTT	CAWSVGGSGNQPQHF
TRBV29-1	NA	TRBJ2-3	TRBD1	TGCAGCGTTGAAGATGGGGACAGGGGTTCGCAGTATTTT	CSVEDGDRGSQYF
TRBV6-4	NA	TRBJ1-5	NA	TGTGCCAGCAGTGAGTCAGGGCACCAGCCCCAGCATTTT	CASSESGHQPQHF
TRBV27	NA	TRBJ2-4	TRBD2	TGTGCCAGCAGTCCAGGGACTAGCGGGAGGTATCGGGACATTCAGTACTTC	CASSPGTSGRYRDIQYF
TRBV4-1	few	TRBJ1-1	TRBD1	TGCGCCAGCAGCCATGCACAGGGGGCGGGGAACACTGAAGCTTTCTTT	CASSHAQGAGNTEAFF
TRBV27	NA	TRBJ2-3	TRBD2	TGTGCCAGCAGTTTCGGAGCGGGAGGTCCCCCCGGGACAGATACGCAGTATTTT	CASSFGAGGPPGTDTQYF
TRBV2	NA	TRBJ2-5	NA	TGTGCCAGCAGTTTGGACGGGGGAGGGGGGGAGCAGTACTTC	CASSLDGGGGEQYF
TRBV19	NA	TRBJ2-6	NA	TGTGCCAGTAGTATAGTAGGCGGAAAATTCTCTGGGGCCAACGTCCTGACTTTC	CASSIVGGKFSGANVLTF
TRBV28	once	TRBJ2-3	NA	TGTGCCAGCAGTTTCTACCTTGACAGGTCCGAAAGCACAGATACGCAGTATTTT	CASSFYLDRSESTDTQYF
TRBV11-3	NA	TRBJ2-6	TRBD2	TGTGCCAGCAGCCTGGGAGGGTCTGGGGCCAACGTCCTGACTTTC	CASSLGGSGANVLTF
TRBV30	NA	TRBJ2-5	NA	TGTGCCTGGTGCCTTGCGGCCCAAGAGACCCAGTACTTC	CAWCLAAQETQYF
TRBV5-4	NA	TRBJ2-1	TRBD2	TGTGCCAGCAGCCCTGATGGGGGACTAGCTTTTTCCTCCTACAATGAGCAGTTCTTC	CASSPDGGLAFSSYNEQFF
TRBV18	once	TRBJ1-1	NA	TGTGCCAGCTCAGCGACAGCCTCCGAAGCCATAGCTTTCTTT	CASSATASEAIAFF
TRBV6-6	NA	TRBJ1-1	NA	TGTGCCAGCACTCACGGGGGGGGCACTGAAGCTTTCTTT	CASTHGGGTEAFF
TRBV7-7	NA	TRBJ2-2	TRBD1	TGTGCTAGCAGCGCGGGACAGGTCACGAACACCGGGGAGCTGTTTTTT	CASSAGQVTNTGELFF
TRBV9	NA	TRBJ2-2	NA	TGTGCCAGCAGCCCCGTGGGGGGGCGGACCGGGGAGCTGTTTTTT	CASSPVGGRTGELFF
TRBV18	NA	TRBJ2-1	TRBD2	TGTGCCAGCTTACCTTCTAGCGGGAGTCTTAATGAGCAGTTCTTC	CASLPSSGSLNEQFF
TRBV2	once	TRBJ2-5	NA	TGTGCCAGCAGTGAAGATGCGGGGGCCCAAGAGACCCAGTACTTC	CASSEDAGAQETQYF
TRBV6-5	NA	TRBJ2-7	TRBD2	TGTGCCAGCAGTTACGAGCTAGCGGGGAACTACGAGCAGTACTTC	CASSYELAGNYEQYF
TRBV27	once	TRBJ2-3	NA	TGTGCCAGCAGTTTACACGGACAGGAGGGTTCAGTGTATTTT	CASSLHGQEGSVYF